Sequencing of this T cell receptor (beta chain) was carried out in a study of shared clonotypes between healthy human individuals. The study's findings and limits: Few donors restricted represented genetic and exposure-history diversity.

Sequencing used immunoSEQ multiplex PCR; TCRdb keeps in-frame clones, though not all of them. Among 2 million to 2.5 million clones listed, 85% to 95% were seen once. A remark on this clone: Its matching antigen is unknown.

Trimming removed 6 bases at V and 2 bases at J, with 15 bases between. Germline V CDR1 and CDR2: KGHSH, LQKENI. This CDR3 is built from 15 residues. Specimen: naive CD4+ T cells from PBMCs. Regarding subset: CD45RA+ positively selected. The origin of this receptor is a man aged 18 to 35 in good health. Some clones in this sample may be carry-over from other donors' samples. The chain joins TRBV18 to TRBJ2-3; D call uncertain. This chain's CDR3 is CASSTTGISTDTQYF. For the CDR3, the DNA is TGTGCCAGCTCCACCACCGGCATCTCCACAGATACGCAGTATTTT.